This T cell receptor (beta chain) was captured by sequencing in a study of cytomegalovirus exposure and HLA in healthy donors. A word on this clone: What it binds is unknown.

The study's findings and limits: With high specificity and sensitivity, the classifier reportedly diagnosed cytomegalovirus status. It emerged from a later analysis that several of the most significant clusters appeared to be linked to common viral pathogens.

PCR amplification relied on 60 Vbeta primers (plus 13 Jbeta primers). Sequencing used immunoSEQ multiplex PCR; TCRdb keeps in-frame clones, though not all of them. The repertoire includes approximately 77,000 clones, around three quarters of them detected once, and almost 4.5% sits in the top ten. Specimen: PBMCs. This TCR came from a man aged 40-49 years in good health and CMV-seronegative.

In DNA form, the CDR3 reads TGCAGCGTTTCGGACGGGAGGGGGTACAATGAGCAGTTCTTC. Translation gives CSVSDGRGYNEQFF. The genes are TRBV29-1 and TRBJ2-1; 8 bases are shared with TRBD2. The germline CDR1 and CDR2 sequences are SQVTM and ANQGSEA. The V gene end was trimmed by 5 bases and the J gene end by 4 bases; junction bases not matched to a gene: 7. The CDR3 runs 14 residues.